The T cell receptor beta chain under discussion was sequenced for a study of identical twins. Study outcomes and limitations: The study found excess low generation probability among twin-shared out-of-frame alpha sequences. Insertions were reduced in abundant cord blood beta clonotypes but not in memory repertoires.

Per germline, CDR1 MNHEY and CDR2 SMNVEV (reference sequence). The junction had 13 bases not matched to a gene; V was cut back by 6 bases and J by 0 bases. This CDR3 contains 17 residues. Template switching added a universal primer binding site, and final cDNA carried unique molecular identifiers. TCRdb used MiXCR to reprocess the 5' RACE reads, holding one entry per CDR3 protein. The sample consists of about 700,000 distinct CDR3 sequences, about 9.4% of them appearing once. On this clonotype: The antigen remains undetermined.

These records were also assigned to another study, of yellow fever vaccine responses in identical twins. That work adds: Twins showed a vaccine T cell response that reportedly seemed partly convergent, partly personalized.

The sequenced material came from PBMCs. V is TRBV27 and J is TRBJ2-7; TRBD2 matches at 8 bases. This TCR derives from a woman aged 18-29 years in good health. In nucleotides, the CDR3 is TGTGCCAGCAGACGATTCTTGGGACTAGAGGGCTCCTACGAGCAGTACTTC. Amino acid sequence: CASRRFLGLEGSYEQYF.